Described below is a single TCR beta chain sequence and its context. Its specific antigen is unknown. Nothing much larger sits one base from this clone, and base qualities are not available. The source of the sample is a study of radiation and T cells in renal cell carcinoma (dated by TCRdb to the early 2020s). Context from the whole study: The samples were obtained from a clinical trial, where primary renal cell carcinomas were treated with 15 Gy stereotactic body radiation therapy and then removed by nephrectomy 4 weeks afterward. A total of around 50 samples underwent TCR beta sequencing, made up of approximately 26 tumors and about 27 peripheral blood samples. Across all 50 or so samples, 4,016,671 unique CDR3 nucleotide sequences encoding about 2.4 million unique CDR3 amino acid sequences were identified. The study at large found these results: Because no pretreatment tumor biopsies were available, whether clonotypes were present in the tumor at baseline could not be determined. An increase in top tumor clonotypes in blood was observed from baseline to 2 weeks post-radiation, followed by contraction by 4 weeks, which was taken to suggest transient expansion of tumor-resident clones. Blood repertoire dynamics were not followed beyond 4 weeks after treatment. The single-armed trial design could not address effects of radiation dose or scheduling on the TCR repertoire.

Taken with the paper, the label for time point translates to: baseline pretreatment blood. The treatment or condition label here, explained by the study, means: 15 Gy SBRT to primary tumor, nephrectomy 4 weeks later. To track tumor-enriched clonotypes, serial peripheral blood was sampled from radiation-treated patients at baseline and at 2 weeks and 4 weeks after SBRT. Every patient's renal cell carcinoma showed clear cell pathology. The QIAamp DNA Blood Mini Kit (Qiagen) was used to prepare genomic DNA for TCR sequencing. Samples were included in the analyses only if all quality control checks were passed. The immunoSEQ kit was used, according to the manufacturer's recommendations, to generate TCR beta libraries from genomic DNA. To prepare libraries, a first multiplex PCR with proprietary primers was run, followed by a second PCR that added unique barcodes, and a bead cleanup was done after each round. Each sample batch included a kit-provided positive control reaction and a negative control reaction. The final libraries were assessed on an Agilent 4200 TapeStation D1000 ScreenTape, pooled by volume, and quantified by qPCR. An Illumina NextSeq500 fitted with a MidOutput 150-cycle cartridge performed the sequencing, running 156 Read1 cycles and 15 Index1 cycles with the kit's custom primers. The pooled library was loaded at approximately 1 pM with a roughly 20% PhiX control spike-in. The study's own analysis went as follows. Vendor-processed data were analyzed in R, and a clonotype was defined as all T cells sharing the same CDR3 nucleotide sequence. For clone abundance analyses, frequencies were normalized to the 10,000 most abundant clones per sample. Before analysis, public T cell clones were removed, and these numbered fewer than six per sample on average. A difference in abundance of at least 32-fold between compartments was used to define tumor-enriched and baseline blood-enriched clonotypes. Clonotypes expanded or contracted between blood time points were identified with a beta-binomial differential abundance model. Tumor-blood repertoire similarity was measured with the Baroni-Urbani and Buser coefficient, and groups were compared using two-tailed Wilcoxon tests in R. Not all clones reach the TCRdb copy of this immuneACCESS table, which keeps in-frame sequences only. Checked studies attribute under half of the gap to unresolved V genes and leave the rest unexplained. V and J calls plus clone size are reproduced from that table; the DNA served to infer D and trimming. This sample holds about 140,000 clones; approximately 82% were observed only once. The leading ten clones occupy less than 25% of the sample.

V loses 4 bases of germline sequence and J loses 5 bases, and the interval between the two ends is 21 bases. The CDR3 runs 17 amino acids, cysteine and phenylalanine included. The retained sequence is limited to the CDR3, 51 bases, with the frame set at the first base. The germline V gene yields SGHDN for CDR1 and FVKESK for CDR2. The sequence links TRBV14 to TRBJ2-1; the D gene is possibly TRBD1, with 6 bases matching. This clonotype originated in a woman aged 45-59 years with renal cell carcinoma. The sequencing used blood, collected from a patient whose treatment included radiotherapy and nephrectomy. The DNA is TGTGCCAGCAGCCCACCCCCCTACAGGGCGGATAACAATGAGCAGTTCTTC. It specifies CASSPPPYRADNNEQFF. With the portions outside the CDR3 filled from the reference TRBV14 and TRBJ2-1 genes, the complete variable region becomes EAGVTQFPSHSVIEKGQTVTLRCDPISGHDNLYWYRRVMGKEIKFLLHFVKESKQDESGMPNNRFLAERTGGTYSTLKVQPAELEDSGVYFCASSPPPYRADNNEQFFGPGTRLTVL.